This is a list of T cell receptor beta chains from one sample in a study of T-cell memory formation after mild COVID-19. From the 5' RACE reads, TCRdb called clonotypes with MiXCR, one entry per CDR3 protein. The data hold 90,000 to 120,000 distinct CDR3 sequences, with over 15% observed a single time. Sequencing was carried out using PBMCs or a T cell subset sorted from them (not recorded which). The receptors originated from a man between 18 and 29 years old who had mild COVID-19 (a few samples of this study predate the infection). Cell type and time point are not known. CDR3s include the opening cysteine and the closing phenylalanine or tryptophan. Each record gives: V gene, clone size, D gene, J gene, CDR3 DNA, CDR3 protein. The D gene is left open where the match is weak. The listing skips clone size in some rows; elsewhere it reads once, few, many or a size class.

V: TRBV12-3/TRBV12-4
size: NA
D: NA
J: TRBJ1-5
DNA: TGTGCCAGCAGCGAGGGTAGGGGTCAGCCCCAGCATTTT
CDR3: CASSEGRGQPQHF

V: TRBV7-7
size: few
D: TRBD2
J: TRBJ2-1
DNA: TGTGCCAGCAGCGGAGGACTAGCGGGGGCTGGAGAGCAGTTCTTC
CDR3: CASSGGLAGAGEQFF

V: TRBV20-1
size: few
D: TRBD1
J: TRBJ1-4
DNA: TGTCTCGGACAGGGTAATGAAAAACTGTTTTTT
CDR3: CLGQGNEKLFF

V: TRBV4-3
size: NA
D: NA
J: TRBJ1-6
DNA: TGCGCCAGCAGCCAAGATTTTGCAGGGTATAATTCACCCCTCCACTTT
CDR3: CASSQDFAGYNSPLHF

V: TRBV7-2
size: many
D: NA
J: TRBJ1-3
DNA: TGTGCCAGCAGCTTAGAAGCGACCTCTGGAAACACCATATATTTT
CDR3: CASSLEATSGNTIYF

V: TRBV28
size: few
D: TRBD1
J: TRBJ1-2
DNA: TGTGCCACCCGACAGGGGGTTGGCTACACCTTC
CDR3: CATRQGVGYTF

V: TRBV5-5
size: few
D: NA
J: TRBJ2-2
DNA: TGTGCCAGCAGCCTCGGGATCTTCACCGGGGAGCTGTTTTTT
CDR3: CASSLGIFTGELFF

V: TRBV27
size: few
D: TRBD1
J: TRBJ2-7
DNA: TGTGCCAGCAGTATACAGGGGGCTCTTGCCTACGAGCAGTACTTC
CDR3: CASSIQGALAYEQYF

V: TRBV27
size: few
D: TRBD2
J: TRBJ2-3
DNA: TGTGCCAGCAGTTTGGTGTCGGGGGGGCTTGATACGCAGTATTTT
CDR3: CASSLVSGGLDTQYF

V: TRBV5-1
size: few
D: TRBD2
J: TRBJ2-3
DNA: TGCGCCAGCAGCTCCCGGACTAGCGGCGTCGATACGCAGTATTTT
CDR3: CASSSRTSGVDTQYF

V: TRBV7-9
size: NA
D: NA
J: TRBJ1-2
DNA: TGTGCCAGCAGCTTCAGGGACTATGGCTACACCTTC
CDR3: CASSFRDYGYTF

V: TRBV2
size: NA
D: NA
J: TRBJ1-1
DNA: TGTGCCAGTACTCTAGGGGAGAACACTGAAGCTTTCTTT
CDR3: CASTLGENTEAFF

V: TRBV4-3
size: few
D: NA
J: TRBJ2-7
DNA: TGCGCCAGCAGCCGCTACCTCTCCGAGACTAGGACCCACGAGCAGTACTTC
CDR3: CASSRYLSETRTHEQYF

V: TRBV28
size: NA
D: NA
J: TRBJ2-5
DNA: TGTGCCAGCAGCTGGACCGTCAAGGAGACCCAGTACTTC
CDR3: CASSWTVKETQYF

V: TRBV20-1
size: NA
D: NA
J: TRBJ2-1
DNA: TGCAGTGCCGAGGCGTCTATTTATACCTACAATGAGCAGTTCTTC
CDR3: CSAEASIYTYNEQFF

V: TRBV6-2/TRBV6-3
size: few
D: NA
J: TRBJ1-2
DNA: TGTGCCAGCAGTAACAGGAACCAAGGACATGGCTACACCTTC
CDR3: CASSNRNQGHGYTF

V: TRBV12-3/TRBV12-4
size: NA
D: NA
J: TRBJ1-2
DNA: TGTGCCAGCAGTTTAGAGGGCTTGATCTATGGCTACACCTTC
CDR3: CASSLEGLIYGYTF

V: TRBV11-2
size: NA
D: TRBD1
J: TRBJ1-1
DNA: TGTGCCAGCAGCATCAGACAGGGCGATACTGAAGCTTTCTTT
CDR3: CASSIRQGDTEAFF

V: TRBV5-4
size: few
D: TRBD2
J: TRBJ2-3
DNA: TGTGCCAGCAGCCCCGGACTAGCGAGGGCCACAGATACGCAGTATTTT
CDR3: CASSPGLARATDTQYF

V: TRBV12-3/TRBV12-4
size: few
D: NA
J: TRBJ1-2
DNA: TGTGCCAGCAGTTTGGAGGGTAGGGGTAGCGGCTACACCTTC
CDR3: CASSLEGRGSGYTF

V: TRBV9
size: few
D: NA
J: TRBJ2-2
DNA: TGTGCCAGCAGCCGGGGGACCAACACCGGGGAGCTGTTTTTT
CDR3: CASSRGTNTGELFF